This entry concerns a single T cell receptor beta chain. Assay used: immunoSEQ multiplex PCR; TCRdb lists only in-frame clones, some missing. This repertoire shows roughly 450,000 clones, 75% to 95% found once; its top ten account for just under 6.5%. Per the germline V gene, CDR1 is SEHNR and CDR2 is FQNEAQ (reference sequence). The CDR3 is 17 residues long. The J segment lost 7 bases and the V segment lost 3 bases, leaving 11 bases of the junction unmatched. The sample originates from a study of control samples from healthy donors and cancer patients. Source material: PBMCs. The J gene is TRBJ2-1, the V gene TRBV7-9, with 11 positions matching TRBD1. This receptor was obtained from a man aged 35-49 years with head and neck cancer. CDR3 DNA: TGTGCCAGCAGCTTCCCCCGGGACAGGGGGTCGGGAAATGAGCAGTTCTTC. Amino acid sequence: CASSFPRDRGSGNEQFF.